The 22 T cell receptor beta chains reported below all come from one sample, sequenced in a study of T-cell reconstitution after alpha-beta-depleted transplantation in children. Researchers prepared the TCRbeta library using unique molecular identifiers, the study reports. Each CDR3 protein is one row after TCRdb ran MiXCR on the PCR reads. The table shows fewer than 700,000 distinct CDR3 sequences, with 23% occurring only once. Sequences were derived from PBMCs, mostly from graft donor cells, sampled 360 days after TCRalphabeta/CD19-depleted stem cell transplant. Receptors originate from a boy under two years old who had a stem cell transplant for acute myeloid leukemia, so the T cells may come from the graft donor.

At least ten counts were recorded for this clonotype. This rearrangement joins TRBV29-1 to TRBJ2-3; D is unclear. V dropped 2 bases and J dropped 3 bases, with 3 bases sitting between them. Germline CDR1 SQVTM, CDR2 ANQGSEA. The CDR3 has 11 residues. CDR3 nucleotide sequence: TGCAGCGTTGAATTTACAGATACGCAGTATTTT. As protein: CSVEFTDTQYF.

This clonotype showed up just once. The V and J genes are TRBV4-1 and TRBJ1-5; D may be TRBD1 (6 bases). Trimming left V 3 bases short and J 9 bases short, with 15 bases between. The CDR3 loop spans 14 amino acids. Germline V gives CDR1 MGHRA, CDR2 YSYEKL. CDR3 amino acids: CASSQGPGDRPQHF. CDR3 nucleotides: TGCGCCAGCAGCCAGGGTCCAGGGGATCGGCCCCAGCATTTT.

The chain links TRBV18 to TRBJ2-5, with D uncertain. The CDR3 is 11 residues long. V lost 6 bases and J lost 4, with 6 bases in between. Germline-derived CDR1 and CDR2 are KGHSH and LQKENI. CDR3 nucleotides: TGTGCCAGCTCGACGGCAGAGACCCAGTACTTC. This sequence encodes CASSTAETQYF.

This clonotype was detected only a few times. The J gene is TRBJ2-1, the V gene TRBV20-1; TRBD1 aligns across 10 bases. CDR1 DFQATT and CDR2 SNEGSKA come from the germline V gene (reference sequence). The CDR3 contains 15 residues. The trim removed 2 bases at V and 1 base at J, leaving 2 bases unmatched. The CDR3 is CSARRQGASYNEQFF. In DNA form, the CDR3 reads TGCAGTGCTAGACGACAGGGGGCATCCTACAATGAGCAGTTCTTC.

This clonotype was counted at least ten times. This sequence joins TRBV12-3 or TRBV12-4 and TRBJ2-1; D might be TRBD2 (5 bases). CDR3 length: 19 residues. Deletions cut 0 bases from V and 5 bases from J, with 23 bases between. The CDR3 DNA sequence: TGTGCCAGCAGTTTAGCGCCCCGGGGTTTCTCTCGGACCAACAATGAGCAGTTCTTC. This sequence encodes CASSLAPRGFSRTNNEQFF.

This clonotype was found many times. The CDR3 loop reads CASGVSGVNEQFF. In nucleotides, the CDR3 is TGTGCCAGCGGAGTTAGCGGGGTAAATGAGCAGTTCTTC. The rearrangement joins TRBV11-3 to TRBJ2-1; 8 bases line up with TRBD2. After removal of 8 bases from V and 7 bases from J, the junction contained 7 bases not matched to a gene. The CDR3 runs to 13 residues. Germline V gene lookup returns CDR1 SGHNT and CDR2 YENEEA.

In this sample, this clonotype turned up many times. The CDR3 spells CASTLGTDTQYF. The CDR3 region has the DNA TGTGCCAGCACTCTAGGCACAGATACGCAGTATTTT. The chain joins TRBV12-3 or TRBV12-4 to TRBJ2-3; D gene uncertain. CDR3 size: 12 residues. V was shortened by 7 bases and J by 1 base, with 6 bases between the two germline ends.

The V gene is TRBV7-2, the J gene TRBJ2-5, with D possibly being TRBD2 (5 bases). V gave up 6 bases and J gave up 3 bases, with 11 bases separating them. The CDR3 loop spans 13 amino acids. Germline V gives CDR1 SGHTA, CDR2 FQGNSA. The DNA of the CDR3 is TGTGCCAGCAGACGAGGACTCGAAGAGACCCAGTACTTC. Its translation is CASRRGLEETQYF.

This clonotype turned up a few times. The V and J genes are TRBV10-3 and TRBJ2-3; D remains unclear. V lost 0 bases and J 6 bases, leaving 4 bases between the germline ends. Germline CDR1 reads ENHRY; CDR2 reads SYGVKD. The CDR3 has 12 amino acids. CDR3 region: CAISESLDTQYF. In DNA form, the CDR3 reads TGTGCCATCAGTGAGTCGCTGGATACGCAGTATTTT.

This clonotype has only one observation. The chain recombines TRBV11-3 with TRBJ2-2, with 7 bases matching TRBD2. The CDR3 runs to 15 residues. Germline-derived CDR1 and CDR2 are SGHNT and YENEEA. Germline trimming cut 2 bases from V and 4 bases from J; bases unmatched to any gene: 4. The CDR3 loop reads CASSLSSGVTGELFF. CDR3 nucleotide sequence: TGTGCCAGCAGCTTATCTAGCGGTGTCACCGGGGAGCTGTTTTTT.

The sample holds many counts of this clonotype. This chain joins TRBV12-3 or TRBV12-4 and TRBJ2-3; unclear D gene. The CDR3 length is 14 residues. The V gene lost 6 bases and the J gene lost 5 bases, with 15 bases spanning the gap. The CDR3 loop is CASSPPRDQDTQYF. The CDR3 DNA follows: TGTGCCAGCAGCCCTCCGCGAGACCAAGATACGCAGTATTTT.

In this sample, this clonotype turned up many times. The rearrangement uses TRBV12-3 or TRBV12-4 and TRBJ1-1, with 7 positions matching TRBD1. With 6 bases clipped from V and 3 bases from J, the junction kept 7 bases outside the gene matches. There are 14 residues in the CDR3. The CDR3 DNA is TGTGCCAGCAGGATTCGACAGGGTCACACTGAAGCTTTCTTT. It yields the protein CASRIRQGHTEAFF.

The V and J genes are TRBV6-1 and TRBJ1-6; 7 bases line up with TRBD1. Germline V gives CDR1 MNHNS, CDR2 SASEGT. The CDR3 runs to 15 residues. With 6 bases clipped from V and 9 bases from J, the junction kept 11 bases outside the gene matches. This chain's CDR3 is CASRRGQAKGSPLHF. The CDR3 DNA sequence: TGTGCCAGCAGAAGAGGACAGGCCAAGGGTTCACCCCTCCACTTT.

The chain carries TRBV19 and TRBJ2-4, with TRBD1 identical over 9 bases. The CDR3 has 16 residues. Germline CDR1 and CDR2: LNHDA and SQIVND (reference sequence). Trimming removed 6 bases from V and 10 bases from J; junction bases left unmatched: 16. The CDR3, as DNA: TGTGCCAGTAGCCCGGGACTGGACAGGGGAGAAGGTATTCAGTACTTC. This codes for CASSPGLDRGEGIQYF.

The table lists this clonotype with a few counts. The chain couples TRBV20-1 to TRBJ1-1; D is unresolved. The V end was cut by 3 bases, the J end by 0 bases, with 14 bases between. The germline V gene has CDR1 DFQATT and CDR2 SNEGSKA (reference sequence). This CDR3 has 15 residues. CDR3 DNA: TGCAGTGCTAGTGAGCTGCACGGGATGAACACTGAAGCTTTCTTT. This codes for CSASELHGMNTEAFF.

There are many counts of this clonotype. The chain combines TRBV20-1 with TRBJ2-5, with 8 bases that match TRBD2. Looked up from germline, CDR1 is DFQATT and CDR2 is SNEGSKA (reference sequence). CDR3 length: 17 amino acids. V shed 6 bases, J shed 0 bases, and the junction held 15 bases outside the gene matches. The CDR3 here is CSAKPWLQRGYQETQYF. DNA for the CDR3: TGCAGTGCCAAACCCTGGCTCCAGCGGGGGTACCAAGAGACCCAGTACTTC.

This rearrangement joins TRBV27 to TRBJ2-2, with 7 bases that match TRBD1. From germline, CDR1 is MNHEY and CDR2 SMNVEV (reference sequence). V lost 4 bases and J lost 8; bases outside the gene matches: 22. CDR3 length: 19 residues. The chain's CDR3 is CASSSFTGAGVKDEGELFF. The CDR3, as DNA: TGTGCCAGCAGTTCCTTCACAGGGGCTGGGGTGAAGGATGAAGGGGAGCTGTTTTTT.

CDR3 DNA: TGTGCCAGCATCCCAACTTCTAGCGGGGGGGCCGCAGATACGCAGTATTTT. Protein: CASIPTSSGGAADTQYF. The chain recombines TRBV11-2 with TRBJ2-3; 12 bases align to TRBD2. The J segment lost 4 bases and the V segment lost 7 bases, leaving 12 bases of the junction unmatched. The CDR3 is 17 residues long. The germline V gene has CDR1 SGHAT and CDR2 FQNNGV. Looking up the rest from reference TRBV11-2 and TRBJ2-3 gives the full variable domain: EAGVAQSPRYKIIEKRQSVAFWCNPISGHATLYWYQQILGQGPKLLIQFQNNGVVDDSQLPKDRFSAERLKGVDSTLKIQPAKLEDSAVYLCASIPTSSGGAADTQYFGPGTRLTVL.

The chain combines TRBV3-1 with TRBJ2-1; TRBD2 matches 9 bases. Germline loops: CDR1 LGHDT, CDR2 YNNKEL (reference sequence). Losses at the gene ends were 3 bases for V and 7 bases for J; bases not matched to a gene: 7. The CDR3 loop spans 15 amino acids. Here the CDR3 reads CASSQAGLALNEQFF. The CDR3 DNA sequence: TGTGCCAGCAGCCAGGCCGGACTAGCGTTGAATGAGCAGTTCTTC.

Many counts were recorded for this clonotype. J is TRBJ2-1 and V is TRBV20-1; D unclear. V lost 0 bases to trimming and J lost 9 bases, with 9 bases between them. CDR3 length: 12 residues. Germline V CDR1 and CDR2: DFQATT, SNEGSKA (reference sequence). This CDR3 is CSAREVWGEQFF. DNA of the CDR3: TGCAGTGCTAGAGAGGTCTGGGGTGAGCAGTTCTTC.

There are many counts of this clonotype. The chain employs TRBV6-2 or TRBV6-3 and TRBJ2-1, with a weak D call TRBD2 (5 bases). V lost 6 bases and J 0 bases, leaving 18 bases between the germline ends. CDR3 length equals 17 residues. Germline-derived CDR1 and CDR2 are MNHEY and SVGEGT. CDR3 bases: TGTGCCAGCAGCTTCGCGTGGGAGCACCCCTCCTACAATGAGCAGTTCTTC. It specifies CASSFAWEHPSYNEQFF.

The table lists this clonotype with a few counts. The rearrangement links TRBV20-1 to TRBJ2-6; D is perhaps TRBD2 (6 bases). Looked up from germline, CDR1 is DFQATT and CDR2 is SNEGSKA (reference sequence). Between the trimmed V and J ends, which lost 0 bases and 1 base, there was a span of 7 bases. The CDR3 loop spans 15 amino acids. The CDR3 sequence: CSAREGTSGANVLTF. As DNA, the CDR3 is TGCAGTGCTAGAGAAGGGACTTCTGGGGCCAACGTCCTGACTTTC.